The clone carrying this TCR beta chain occurred many times. The antigen remains unidentified. This sample includes further DNA sequences coding for the same CDR3. Generated by immunoSEQ multiplex PCR, the TCRdb table keeps only in-frame clones and is missing some. The data hold 900,000 to 1,200,000 clones, with around 82% observed a single time. This sample is part of a study of shared clonotypes between healthy human individuals. Looking at the study overall: CD4 naive and CD4 memory each took three plates per donor, while CD8 naive took two and CD8 memory one. Study observations and caveats: In this cohort, only blood was sampled, and tissue repertoires likely differ. For sorted subsets, rarefaction showed incomplete sequencing despite large depth. Among non-shared clonotypes, generation probabilities were lower than among those shared by all four donors.

Germline CDR1 and CDR2: SGHRS and YFSETQ. The V and J ends lost 0 bases and 5 bases respectively, with 8 bases between them. The CDR3 has 13 residues. This receptor was taken from a man between 18 and 29 years old in good health. Some clones in this sample may be carry-over from other donors' samples. The sequenced sample was memory CD4+ T cells from PBMCs. The subset: CD45RA-negative fraction. V and J are TRBV5-1 and TRBJ2-5, with D unresolved. For the CDR3, the DNA is TGCGCCAGCAGCTTGGGGACGGAGGAGACCCAGTACTTC. It yields the protein CASSLGTEETQYF.